A single sample is the source of the 15 T cell receptor beta chains below, sequenced in a study of shared T cell receptors in the human thymus. Clones were read by immunoSEQ multiplex PCR, and TCRdb kept only the in-frame ones, dropping some. The repertoire holds hundreds of thousands of clones, with approximately 88% as singletons. The data were also submitted as part of a second study, on human thymus T cells.

The material sequenced was thymocytes. Receptors were obtained from a boy less than two years old with a congenital heart defect.

V is TRBV12-5 and J is TRBJ2-1, with 10 nucleotides matching TRBD2. Germline loops: CDR1 LGHNT, CDR2 FRNRAP. The junction had 12 bases not matched to a gene; V was cut back by 1 base and J by 6 bases. The CDR3 consists of 18 residues. The CDR3 sequence: CASGLGWTSGQSRNEQFF. CDR3 bases: TGTGCTAGTGGTTTGGGTTGGACTAGCGGCCAGAGCCGCAATGAGCAGTTCTTC.

This CDR3 reads CAITPVGGEQYF. The CDR3 region has the DNA TGTGCCATCACGCCCGTCGGAGGCGAGCAGTACTTC. The gene calls are TRBV2 and TRBJ2-7; possibly TRBD2 for D (5 bases). With 10 bases removed from V and 6 bases from J, the gap between germline ends came to 16 bases. In germline, CDR1 is SNHLY, CDR2 FYNNEI. The CDR3 has 12 residues.

Here the CDR3 DNA reads TGTGCCAGCTCACTTCCCAGCGGGAGGGGCGAGACCCAGTACTTC. It yields the protein CASSLPSGRGETQYF. This sequence joins TRBV18 and TRBJ2-5; 10 positions match TRBD2. V lost 4 bases, J lost 5 bases, and 7 bases stayed unmatched. CDR3 length: 15 residues. The germline V gene encodes CDR1 KGHSH and CDR2 LQKENI.

J is TRBJ2-1 and V is TRBV19; 8 bases line up with TRBD1. V shed 6 bases and J 6 bases; nucleotides not matched to a gene: 10. The CDR3 extends over 15 amino acids. Germline V gives CDR1 LNHDA, CDR2 SQIVND (reference sequence). CDR3 sequence: CASSRGQGRRNEQFF. CDR3 coding DNA: TGTGCCAGTAGCCGTGGACAGGGTCGGCGCAATGAGCAGTTCTTC.

This clone was seen a handful of times. The CDR3 spells CASSLEPGLAGAQYEQYF. The CDR3 bases are TGTGCCAGCAGCTTAGAGCCCGGACTAGCGGGAGCTCAATACGAGCAGTACTTC. The rearrangement joins TRBV11-2 to TRBJ2-7, with 13 bases fitting TRBD2. CDR3 length: 18 amino acids. J gave up 4 bases and V 0 bases, and 9 bases lay outside the gene matches. Looked up from germline, CDR1 is SGHAT and CDR2 is FQNNGV.

The chain is built from TRBV30 and TRBJ2-1; 8 bases are shared with TRBD2. The CDR3 loop spans 15 amino acids. Germline values: CDR1 GTSNPN, CDR2 SVGIG (reference sequence). Trimming removed 3 bases from V and 9 bases from J; junction bases left unmatched: 13. CDR3 sequence: CAWSGLERGFFEQFF. The CDR3 DNA reads as TGTGCCTGGAGCGGACTGGAGCGGGGGTTCTTTGAGCAGTTCTTC. Full variable domain (outside the CDR3, taken from reference TRBV30 and TRBJ2-1): SQTIHQWPATLVQPVGSPLSLECTVEGTSNPNLYWYRQAAGRGLQLLFYSVGIGQISSEVPQNLSASRPQDRQFILSSKKLLLSDSGFYLCAWSGLERGFFEQFFGPGTRLTVL.

The rearrangement joins TRBV25-1 to TRBJ1-3, with D perhaps matching TRBD1 (6 bases). CDR1 MGHDK and CDR2 SYGVNS come from the germline V gene. V was clipped by 1 base and J by 0 bases, with 10 bases between them. The CDR3 is 16 residues long. The CDR3: CASSEWDKDSGNTIYF. Here the CDR3 DNA reads TGTGCCAGCAGTGAATGGGACAAGGACTCTGGAAACACCATATATTTT.

The CDR3 sequence is CASSPAAVLDTEAFF. The CDR3 bases are TGTGCCAGCAGTCCGGCAGCGGTCCTGGACACTGAAGCTTTCTTT. The V call is TRBV7-9, the J call TRBJ1-1, with unresolved D. The CDR3 totals 15 residues. Germline values: CDR1 SEHNR, CDR2 FQNEAQ (reference sequence). V lost 6 bases and J lost 3, with 17 bases in between.

The chain employs TRBV29-1 and TRBJ2-5; TRBD2 might be the D (5 bases). TRBJ2-7 matches the DNA end more closely, so the J call is doubtful. Germline CDR1 SQVTM, CDR2 ANQGSEA. This CDR3 spans 15 amino acids. The CDR3 sequence: CSVDLRTSGRDEQYF. The CDR3, as DNA: TGCAGCGTCGACCTTAGGACTTCTGGAAGAGACGAGCAGTACTTC.

The V and J genes are TRBV6-4 and TRBJ2-7; D may be TRBD1 (6 bases). The CDR3 sequence is 10 residues long. Trimming shortened V by 4 bases and J by 9 bases, and 7 bases separated the two germline ends. Germline lookup yields CDR1 MRHNA and CDR2 SNTAGT. The CDR3 sequence is CASSGTVQYF. The CDR3, as DNA: TGTGCCAGCAGTGGGACAGTGCAGTACTTC.

V is TRBV7-9 and J is TRBJ2-7, with D maybe TRBD2 (6 bases). V lost 5 bases, J lost 5 bases, and 10 bases lay in between. Per germline, CDR1 SEHNR and CDR2 FQNEAQ (reference sequence). The CDR3 sequence is 12 residues long. The CDR3 DNA reads TGTGCCAGCAGCCCTAGGGAGGACGAGCAGTACTTC. The encoded protein is CASSPREDEQYF.

The rearrangement joins TRBV2 to TRBJ2-7, with D perhaps TRBD2 (7 bases). CDR1 is SNHLY and CDR2 is FYNNEI in the germline V gene. V lost 4 bases and J 6 bases, leaving 25 bases between the germline ends. The CDR3 has 17 residues. The CDR3 spells CASSVSPGGPTPGEQYF. CDR3 nucleotides: TGTGCCAGCAGTGTTTCCCCCGGGGGGCCCACACCCGGCGAGCAGTACTTC.

The rearrangement links TRBV7-2 to TRBJ1-2; the match to TRBD1 covers 9 bases. Unmatched junction bases numbered 7, after V lost 5 bases and J lost 3 bases. The CDR3 is 15 residues long. From germline, CDR1 is SGHTA and CDR2 FQGNSA. Written as DNA, the CDR3 is TGTGCCAGCAGCGCCCACAGGGGGCAGGACTATGGCTACACCTTC. Protein product: CASSAHRGQDYGYTF.

This chain links TRBV14 with TRBJ1-3; D is uncertain. CDR3 length: 16 residues. Germline lookup yields CDR1 SGHDN and CDR2 FVKESK. Trimming took 1 base from V and 0 from J, leaving 10 bases between them. The CDR3 loop is CASSQVEASSGNTIYF. The CDR3 DNA reads as TGTGCCAGCAGCCAAGTGGAGGCCAGCTCTGGAAACACCATATATTTT.

This chain connects TRBV4-1 to TRBJ2-3, with 9 positions matching TRBD2. Trimming took 11 bases from V and 1 from J; bases not matched to a gene: 16. The CDR3 is 17 residues long. Per germline, CDR1 MGHRA and CDR2 YSYEKL. CDR3 sequence reads: CAPSNRRGRDGTDTQYF. The CDR3 nucleotides are TGCGCCCCTAGCAATCGACGCGGGAGGGATGGCACAGATACGCAGTATTTT.